One and the same sample provided the 28 T cell receptor beta chains below, sequenced in a study of OX40 agonist ivuxolimab in advanced cancers. Method: immunoSEQ multiplex PCR; TCRdb's copy keeps in-frame clones and lacks some. Here the sample spans over 60,000 clones, 90% to 95% being singletons. The sequences come from CD4+ or CD8+ T cells sorted from blood, collected in a trial of the OX40 agonist ivuxolimab. These receptors were obtained from an adult with an advanced solid tumor such as melanoma, head and neck, liver or kidney cancer.

V gene TRBV4-3 combines with J gene TRBJ1-1; possibly TRBD1 for D (5 bases). This CDR3 has 17 residues. The V end was cut by 0 bases, the J end by 1 base, with 15 bases between. Germline V gives CDR1 LGHNA, CDR2 YSLEER. In DNA, the CDR3 is TGCGCCAGCAGCCAAGAGCTCACCACCGGGGCGAACACTGAAGCTTTCTTT. Residues: CASSQELTTGANTEAFF.

This chain joins TRBV27 and TRBJ2-7, with D perhaps matching TRBD1 or TRBD2 (6 bases each). The CDR3 is 12 residues long. Germline CDR1 reads MNHEY; CDR2 reads SMNVEV (reference sequence). Trimming left V 8 bases short and J 6 bases short, with 14 bases between. CDR3 loop: CASPKGGCEQYF. CDR3 sequence (DNA): TGTGCCAGCCCGAAAGGGGGGTGCGAGCAGTACTTC.

The chain links TRBV27 to TRBJ1-5, with D unresolved. Trimming removed 2 bases at V and 1 base at J, with 9 bases between. Germline assignment: CDR1 MNHEY and CDR2 SMNVEV (reference sequence). The CDR3 runs to 15 residues. The CDR3 DNA follows: TGTGCCAGCAGTTTAATAGGGCCAAGCAATCAGCCCCAGCATTTT. Its protein is CASSLIGPSNQPQHF.

This rearrangement joins TRBV10-2 to TRBJ2-7; tentatively, D is TRBD2 (6 bases). CDR3 length: 14 amino acids. V was clipped by 5 bases and J by 1 base, with 12 bases between them. CDR1 is WSHSY, CDR2 SAAADI, per germline. The CDR3 DNA follows: TGCGCCAGCAGTAGGACTGGGGGGTCCTACGAGCAGTACTTC. Amino acids: CASSRTGGSYEQYF.

The chain recombines TRBV4-3 with TRBJ2-7; D is unresolved. Trimming stripped 0 bases from V and 7 bases from J, with 16 bases between. CDR1 and CDR2 (germline): LGHNA, YSLEER. This CDR3 is built from 15 residues. CDR3 protein: CASSQDGYPPLEQYF. In DNA form, the CDR3 reads TGCGCCAGCAGCCAAGATGGGTATCCCCCTCTTGAGCAGTACTTC.

This chain joins TRBV7-9 and TRBJ2-7; 10 nucleotides match TRBD2. In germline, CDR1 is SEHNR, CDR2 FQNEAQ (reference sequence). CDR3 length equals 15 residues. Losses at the gene ends were 1 base for V and 4 bases for J; bases not matched to a gene: 4. CDR3 nucleotides: TGTGCCAGCAGCTTAGGACTAGCGGGTTGGTACGAGCAGTACTTC. This codes for CASSLGLAGWYEQYF.

The chain recombines TRBV27 with TRBJ1-2; D call uncertain. This CDR3 is built from 13 residues. V lost 2 bases, J lost 2 bases, and 6 bases lay in between. Germline V gene data show CDR1 as MNHEY and CDR2 as SMNVEV (reference sequence). In DNA, the CDR3 is TGTGCCAGCAGTTTAGCAGCGAACTATGGCTACACCTTC. This sequence encodes CASSLAANYGYTF.

The rearrangement joins TRBV4-3 to TRBJ2-7; D is unresolved. Trimming took off 4 bases at V and 5 bases at J, with 12 bases between the two ends. Germline V lookup: CDR1 LGHNA, CDR2 YSLEER. The CDR3 is 13 amino acids. DNA of the CDR3: TGCGCCAGCAGCCCCGTTACTGCCGACGAGCAGTACTTC. It translates to CASSPVTADEQYF.

The rearrangement uses TRBV12-2 and TRBJ1-1; TRBD1, the D gene given by the table, was not confirmed from the DNA. TRBV12-2 is a known pseudogene. The CDR3 consists of 19 residues. The CDR3: CASRSSLPGQGGGNTEAFF. For the CDR3, the DNA is TGTGCAAGTCGCTCATCCCTCCCGGGACAGGGGGGAGGGAACACTGAAGCTTTCTTT.

This chain uses TRBV19 with TRBJ2-7; perhaps TRBD2 as D (6 bases). Trimming removed 6 bases from V and 0 bases from J, with 9 bases in between. Germline V lookup: CDR1 LNHDA, CDR2 SQIVND (reference sequence). The CDR3 has 13 residues. Written as DNA, the CDR3 is TGTGCCAGTAGCTGGGACTTCTCCTACGAGCAGTACTTC. Encoded protein: CASSWDFSYEQYF. Together with reference TRBV19 and TRBJ2-7, the CDR3 gives the full variable domain: DGGITQSPKYLFRKEGQNVTLSCEQNLNHDAMYWYRQDPGQGLRLIYYSQIVNDFQKGDIAEGYSVSREKKESFPLTVTSAQKNPTAFYLCASSWDFSYEQYFGPGTRLTVT.

The J gene is TRBJ2-2, the V gene TRBV9, with D perhaps matching TRBD2 (6 bases). Trimming took off 0 bases at V and 0 bases at J, with 12 bases between the two ends. Germline CDR1 SGDLS, CDR2 YYNGEE. The CDR3 is 17 amino acids. CDR3 nucleotides: TGTGCCAGCAGCGTAGCTGTAGCTAGCGCGAACACCGGGGAGCTGTTTTTT. Translated, it gives CASSVAVASANTGELFF.

The rearrangement links TRBV7-8 to TRBJ2-7; D may be TRBD1 (6 bases). CDR1 and CDR2 (germline): SGHVS, FQNEAQ. Trimming removed 5 bases from V and 3 bases from J, with 14 bases in between. The CDR3 runs to 14 residues. The CDR3 DNA is TGTGCCAGCAGCATCAGACAGGACAACTACGAGCAGTACTTC. It specifies CASSIRQDNYEQYF.

The V call is TRBV6-5, the J call TRBJ2-3, with 8 positions matching TRBD1. The CDR3 extends over 15 amino acids. Per the germline V gene, CDR1 is MNHEY and CDR2 is SVGAGI. V gave up 6 bases and J gave up 5 bases; unmatched junction bases: 10. CDR3 sequence reads: CASRPTGGTGDTQYF. CDR3 nucleotides: TGTGCCAGCAGACCTACAGGGGGAACGGGAGATACGCAGTATTTT.

The chain carries TRBV21-1 and TRBJ2-5. TRBV21-1 is deemed a pseudogene. There are 12 residues in the CDR3. The CDR3 loop reads CASSNPKGTQYF. The CDR3 coding sequence is TGTGCCAGCAGCAATCCCAAGGGGACCCAGTACTTC.

The chain carries TRBV9 and TRBJ1-5; TRBD1 aligns across 10 bases. Germline CDR1 and CDR2: SGDLS and YYNGEE. J was trimmed by 6 bases and V by 3 bases; bases with no gene match: 6. The CDR3 sequence is 15 residues long. CDR3 in amino acids: CASSGGDRGAQPQHF. CDR3 DNA sequence: TGTGCCAGCAGCGGAGGGGACAGGGGAGCTCAGCCCCAGCATTTT.

The gene calls are TRBV6-5 and TRBJ1-4, with a weak D call TRBD1 (5 bases). The length of the CDR3 is 15 residues. The ends were cut back, 5 bases at V and 4 bases at J, with 14 bases in the middle. Germline V CDR1 and CDR2: MNHEY, SVGAGI. CDR3 bases: TGTGCCAGCAGTGCCCCCGCGGGGGGTAATGAAAAACTGTTTTTT. Amino acids: CASSAPAGGNEKLFF.

The chain couples TRBV7-9 to TRBJ1-2; D possibly corresponds to TRBD1 (5 bases). Deletions cut 7 bases from V and 6 bases from J, with 15 bases between. CDR1 SEHNR and CDR2 FQNEAQ come from the germline V gene (reference sequence). The CDR3 has 13 residues. Written as DNA, the CDR3 is TGTGCCAGCACACAGGCTTCCCCGGATGGCTACACCTTC. It codes for CASTQASPDGYTF. Full variable domain (outside the CDR3, taken from reference TRBV7-9 and TRBJ1-2): DTGVSQNPRHKITKRGQNVTFRCDPISEHNRLYWYRQTLGQGPEFLTYFQNEAQLEKSRLLSDRFSAERPKGSFSTLEIQRTEQGDSAMYLCASTQASPDGYTFGSGTRLTVV.

J is TRBJ2-3 and V is TRBV9, with 9 bases matching TRBD2. With V trimmed by 2 bases and J by 3 bases, 7 bases remained unmatched. CDR1 is SGDLS, CDR2 YYNGEE, per germline. CDR3 length equals 16 residues. Here the CDR3 reads CASSVTAGGGTDTQYF. The CDR3 DNA is TGTGCCAGCAGCGTGACAGCGGGAGGAGGGACAGATACGCAGTATTTT.

V is TRBV28 and J is TRBJ2-3, with D perhaps matching TRBD2 (5 bases). CDR3 length: 15 amino acids. V was pared by 5 bases and J by 4 bases, with 16 bases between. CDR1 is MDHEN, CDR2 SYDVKM, per germline. The CDR3 reads CASSQDSLGSDTQYF. CDR3 DNA sequence: TGTGCCAGCAGTCAGGACTCTCTCGGCTCAGATACGCAGTATTTT.

The genes are TRBV27 and TRBJ2-7, with 7 bases matching TRBD1. In germline, CDR1 is MNHEY, CDR2 SMNVEV (reference sequence). The CDR3 is made up of 14 amino acids. The J segment lost 4 bases and the V segment lost 8 bases, leaving 11 bases of the junction unmatched. Here the CDR3 DNA reads TGTGCCAGCGCCGAGGGACAGATCCTTTACGAGCAGTACTTC. Translated, it gives CASAEGQILYEQYF.

This rearrangement joins TRBV27 to TRBJ1-2, with 9 bases that match TRBD1. The CDR3 has 16 amino acids. Germline V lookup: CDR1 MNHEY, CDR2 SMNVEV (reference sequence). Unmatched junction bases numbered 9, after V lost 4 bases and J lost 3 bases. The CDR3 loop reads CASSSLQGAQHYGYTF. DNA for the CDR3: TGTGCCAGCAGTTCACTACAGGGGGCCCAACACTATGGCTACACCTTC.

This clone was seen once. The chain combines TRBV9 with TRBJ2-3, with D unresolved. V gave up 3 bases and J gave up 0 bases, with 17 bases separating them. This CDR3 has 17 amino acids. Germline values: CDR1 SGDLS, CDR2 YYNGEE. The CDR3 DNA reads as TGTGCCAGCAGCGCCCGATACGACGCTTCTAGCACAGATACGCAGTATTTT. It codes for CASSARYDASSTDTQYF.

The rearrangement links TRBV6-6 to TRBJ1-1; D call uncertain. Germline lookup yields CDR1 MNHNY and CDR2 SVGAGI (reference sequence). The CDR3 loop spans 12 amino acids. The V end was cut by 10 bases, the J end by 5 bases, with 14 bases between. The chain's CDR3 is CATSTSGTEAFF. CDR3 coding DNA: TGTGCCACCTCAACTTCTGGGACTGAAGCTTTCTTT.

The chain has TRBV6-6 and TRBJ1-5; 8 nucleotides align to TRBD1. The germline V gene has CDR1 MNHNY and CDR2 SVGAGI (reference sequence). The CDR3 sequence is 15 residues long. V gave up 2 bases and J gave up 6 bases; unmatched junction bases: 6. The CDR3 DNA follows: TGTGCCAGCAGTTACGGCCAGGGGGCTGGTCAGCCCCAGCATTTT. It translates to CASSYGQGAGQPQHF.

This chain links TRBV7-9 with TRBJ1-1, with TRBD1 as a possible D gene (6 bases). The V end lost 5 bases, the J end lost 4 bases, and 14 bases lay between the germline ends. CDR3 length: 14 residues. The germline V gene has CDR1 SEHNR and CDR2 FQNEAQ (reference sequence). CDR3: CASSPRRGGTEAFF. Written as DNA, the CDR3 is TGTGCCAGCAGCCCCCGAAGGGGGGGCACTGAAGCTTTCTTT.

In this sample, this clone turned up once. The chain carries TRBV29-1 and TRBJ2-7, with unresolved D. Trimming cost V 1 base and J 2 bases, with 9 bases left between them. CDR1 SQVTM and CDR2 ANQGSEA come from the germline V gene. CDR3 size: 13 residues. Written as DNA, the CDR3 is TGCAGCGTTGAAGGGGGTGAAACCTACGAGCAGTACTTC. Its translation is CSVEGGETYEQYF.

J is TRBJ2-3 and V is TRBV11-3, with 9 bases that match TRBD1. J was trimmed by 4 bases and V by 5 bases; bases with no gene match: 7. Germline loops: CDR1 SGHNT, CDR2 YENEEA. The CDR3 has 15 amino acids. The CDR3 sequence: CASSSRDREPDTQYF. In DNA, the CDR3 is TGTGCCAGCAGCAGCCGGGACAGGGAGCCAGATACGCAGTATTTT.

The V gene is TRBV19, the J gene TRBJ2-7; tentative D call: TRBD1 (6 bases). CDR1 is LNHDA, CDR2 SQIVND, per germline (reference sequence). Trimming left V 3 bases short and J 3 bases short, with 12 bases between. This CDR3 region has 14 residues. In DNA, the CDR3 is TGTGCCAGTAGTATGGGCAGGGGAAACTACGAGCAGTACTTC. Amino acid sequence: CASSMGRGNYEQYF.